This TCR beta chain was recovered during a study of OX40 agonist ivuxolimab in advanced cancers. Context from the whole study: Ivuxolimab was a fully human IgG2 agonistic monoclonal antibody targeting the costimulatory receptor OX40 (CD134). Intravenous ivuxolimab was administered to patients every 2 weeks at six dose levels: 0.01, 0.1, 0.3, 1.5, 3 and 10 mg/kg. Of the roughly 51 patients in dose escalation, some 20 had hepatocellular carcinoma, about 15 had melanoma, 9 had renal cell carcinoma and 9 had head and neck cancer. The dose-escalation cohort was 80% to 90% male with a mean age of approximately 60 years, ranging from roughly 20 to 80. Prior anti-PD-1, anti-PD-L1 or anti-CTLA-4 therapy was permitted, and checkpoint inhibitors had been received by about 37% of dose-escalation patients. Three dose-escalation patients achieved partial responses, one with hepatocellular carcinoma and two with cutaneous melanoma. The point of sequencing TCRbeta in the periphery was to test whether ivuxolimab changed TCR sequence diversity and drove clonal T-cell expansion. The paper reports the monotherapy dose-escalation portion (N of about 51 patients) of the phase I ivuxolimab trial. Overall study outcomes, separate from this receptor: Clonal expansion of both CD4+ and CD8+ blood T cells was observed from baseline to week 6 at doses 0.1 to 3.0 mg/kg. Low levels of normalized T-cell clonal expansion were also shown by some nonresponding patients. In the 0.1-3.0 mg/kg groups, partial responders had among the lowest normalized peripheral clonal expansion, particularly in CD8+ T cells. After ivuxolimab, more expanded clones were found on average in CD8+ T cells than in CD4+ T cells. The antigen specificity of the clonally expanded peripheral T cells was not determined.

The trial excluded patients who had a history of autoimmune disease or were on systemic immunosuppression. Peripheral blood for TCR sequencing was collected from all dose cohorts at baseline, on cycle 4 day 1, and on cycle 7 day 1. Samples were obtained from an open-label, multicenter, first-in-human phase I dose-escalation trial of ivuxolimab. Adults with locally advanced or metastatic melanoma, renal cell, hepatocellular, or head and neck squamous cell carcinoma were enrolled in the trial. Before TCR sequencing, CD4+ T cells and CD8+ T cells from peripheral blood were sorted into separate populations. In regard to this clone: No cognate antigen has been identified for it. Base qualities are not at hand, and no much larger clone is one base apart.

For sequencing of the TCRbeta CDR3 region, genomic DNA was extracted from the sorted cells. TCRbeta CDR3 regions were sequenced using the immunoSEQ Assay. This is the immuneACCESS table as TCRdb keeps it, with only in-frame sequences that have V and J called. A part of the clones is gone; compared with another copy, unresolved V genes explain less than half, and the rest is unexplained. The sample records over 40,000 clones, approximately 88% of which are singletons. The ten largest clonotypes hold more than 20% of the sample. The clonotype was recovered from an adult with an advanced solid tumor such as melanoma, head and neck, liver or kidney cancer. This specimen consisted of CD4+ or CD8+ T cells sorted from blood, obtained in a trial of the OX40 agonist ivuxolimab.

The CDR3 sequence is CASSFLTSTDTQYF. The nucleotide sequence is given as TGTGCCAGCAGTTTCCTGACTAGCACAGATACGCAGTATTTT. The chain is made from TRBV27 and TRBJ2-3; no D gene can be assigned with confidence. V and J are truncated by 3 bases and 0 bases respectively, leaving an intervening sequence of 7 bases. The CDR3, cysteine through phenylalanine, is 14 amino acids long. The entry retains the CDR3 DNA only, 42 bases that are in frame from base 1. CDR1 and CDR2 were assigned from the germline V gene (reference sequence) as MNHEY and SMNVEV.